The 17 T cell receptor beta chains presented below share a single source sample, sequenced in a study of T-cell memory formation after mild COVID-19. TCRdb processed the 5' RACE reads anew with MiXCR; each CDR3 protein has one entry. The repertoire consists of roughly 580,000 distinct CDR3 sequences, with more than 15% occurring once and the leading ten covering 12%. Material: PBMCs or a T cell subset sorted from them (not recorded which). The receptors derive from an adult woman who had mild COVID-19 (a few samples of this study predate the infection). Cell type and time point are not known.

This clonotype was detected a few times. This sequence joins TRBV7-9 and TRBJ2-7; D ambiguous. CDR3 length: 14 amino acids. V was trimmed by 5 bases and J by 6 bases, leaving 17 bases between them. From germline, CDR1 is SEHNR and CDR2 FQNEAQ (reference sequence). The DNA of the CDR3 is TGTGCCAGCAGCACAGAAGGACGGCCAGGCGAGCAGTACTTC. Translation: CASSTEGRPGEQYF. The full variable domain, in which reference TRBV7-9 and TRBJ2-7 provide the parts outside the CDR3, is DTGVSQNPRHKITKRGQNVTFRCDPISEHNRLYWYRQTLGQGPEFLTYFQNEAQLEKSRLLSDRFSAERPKGSFSTLEIQRTEQGDSAMYLCASSTEGRPGEQYFGPGTRLTVT.

This clonotype has at least ten counts. The J gene is TRBJ1-2, the V gene TRBV3-1; no clear D gene. The CDR3 has 14 residues. Germline V gives CDR1 LGHDT, CDR2 YNNKEL (reference sequence). Deletions cut 4 bases from V and 3 bases from J, with 12 bases between. The CDR3 spells CASSPRPTDYGYTF. The CDR3 DNA reads TGTGCCAGCAGCCCACGCCCCACCGACTATGGCTACACCTTC. Together with reference TRBV3-1 and TRBJ1-2, the CDR3 gives the full variable domain: DTAVSQTPKYLVTQMGNDKSIKCEQNLGHDTMYWYKQDSKKFLKIMFSYNNKELIINETVPNRFSPKSPDKAHLNLHINSLELGDSAVYFCASSPRPTDYGYTFGSGTRLTVV.

The chain uses TRBV10-3 and TRBJ2-7; 12 bases match TRBD2. The germline gives CDR1 ENHRY, CDR2 SYGVKD. CDR3 size: 15 residues. V gave up 3 bases and J gave up 3 bases; unmatched junction bases: 3. CDR3 DNA sequence: TGTGCCATCAGTGATTCTAGCGGGAGGGTCTACGAGCAGTACTTC. Protein sequence: CAISDSSGRVYEQYF.

The rearrangement links TRBV13 to TRBJ2-1; 9 bases agree with TRBD2. Germline-derived CDR1 and CDR2 are PRHDT and FYEKMQ (reference sequence). This CDR3 region has 15 residues. The junction had 7 bases not matched to a gene; V was cut back by 4 bases and J by 6 bases. CDR3 in amino acids: CASSSRLAVFNEQFF. In nucleotides, the CDR3 is TGTGCCAGCAGCTCACGACTAGCGGTATTCAATGAGCAGTTCTTC.

J is TRBJ2-7 and V is TRBV18, with 7 bases identical to TRBD2. The trim removed 3 bases at V and 3 bases at J, leaving 11 bases unmatched. The germline V gene has CDR1 KGHSH and CDR2 LQKENI. This CDR3 spans 16 amino acids. As DNA, the CDR3 is TGTGCCAGCTCACCCACGACGACTAGCAGATACTACGAGCAGTACTTC. As protein: CASSPTTTSRYYEQYF.

This clonotype was detected many times. In DNA, the CDR3 is TGCAGTGCTAGGTTTACATTGGGGCAGAGGGGCATGAACACTGAAGCTTTCTTT. It specifies CSARFTLGQRGMNTEAFF. The rearrangement uses TRBV20-1 and TRBJ1-1, with D possibly being TRBD1 (5 bases). The germline gives CDR1 DFQATT, CDR2 SNEGSKA (reference sequence). This CDR3 region has 18 residues. Trimming took off 3 bases at V and 0 bases at J, with 23 bases between the two ends.

This clonotype has more than one count but fewer than ten. V usage is TRBV20-1 and J usage is TRBJ2-7, with a possible D match to TRBD2 (5 bases). The ends were cut back, 3 bases at V and 2 bases at J, with 5 bases in the middle. CDR1 and CDR2 from the germline V gene are DFQATT and SNEGSKA (reference sequence). CDR3 length: 11 amino acids. As DNA, the CDR3 is TGCAGTGCTAGCGGGACCTACGAGCAGTACTTC. Amino acid sequence: CSASGTYEQYF.

The chain's CDR3 is CASSYEPLAHNLYEQYF. CDR3 in DNA: TGTGCCAGCAGCTACGAACCACTAGCTCATAACCTCTACGAGCAGTACTTC. This sequence joins TRBV7-9 and TRBJ2-7, with D tentatively TRBD2 (6 bases). The CDR3 extends over 17 amino acids. Germline CDR1 reads SEHNR; CDR2 reads FQNEAQ (reference sequence). V was pared by 4 bases and J by 3 bases, with 22 bases between.

The table lists this clonotype with many counts. The V gene is TRBV24-1, the J gene TRBJ2-2; tentatively, D is TRBD1 (6 bases). The CDR3 is 15 amino acids. V was cut by 7 bases and J by 2 bases, with 13 bases left in between. Germline CDR1 is KGHDR and CDR2 is SFDVKD. The CDR3 protein is CATSELRGNTGELFF. The CDR3 DNA follows: TGTGCCACCAGCGAGCTCAGGGGAAACACCGGGGAGCTGTTTTTT.

This clonotype was seen only a few times. The chain links TRBV9 to TRBJ2-3, with D tentatively TRBD1 (6 bases). Germline CDR1 reads SGDLS; CDR2 reads YYNGEE. This CDR3 comprises 15 residues. V was cut by 0 bases and J by 3 bases, with 11 bases left in between. The CDR3 here is CASSVDPGATDTQYF. The CDR3 DNA is TGTGCCAGCAGCGTAGACCCAGGGGCGACAGATACGCAGTATTTT.

This sequence joins TRBV7-3 and TRBJ2-3; 8 bases fit TRBD2. V lost 4 bases and J lost 6; bases outside the gene matches: 18. Looked up from germline, CDR1 is SGHTA and CDR2 is FQGTGA. The CDR3 contains 18 residues. The DNA for the CDR3 is TGTGCCAGCAGCTCCCGACCACCAATTAGCGGGGAATCGGATACGCAGTATTTT. Translated, it gives CASSSRPPISGESDTQYF.

The V call is TRBV7-7, the J call TRBJ1-1; D is uncertain. The germline V gene has CDR1 SSHAT and CDR2 FNYEAQ (reference sequence). The CDR3 length is 13 residues. V dropped 5 bases and J dropped 1 base, with 8 bases sitting between them. The CDR3 sequence: CASSRKANTEAFF. The CDR3 DNA is TGTGCCAGCAGCCGGAAGGCGAACACTGAAGCTTTCTTT. The whole variable domain, filled in from reference TRBV7-7 and TRBJ1-1, reads GAGVSQSPRYKVTKRGQDVTLRCDPISSHATLYWYQQALGQGPEFLTYFNYEAQPDKSGLPSDRFSAERPEGSISTLTIQRTEQRDSAMYRCASSRKANTEAFFGQGTRLTVV.

This clonotype was detected a few times. The chain recombines TRBV29-1 with TRBJ1-2; TRBD1 is a possible D gene (6 bases). The CDR3 sequence is 12 residues long. In germline, CDR1 is SQVTM, CDR2 ANQGSEA. V was cut by 4 bases and J by 4 bases, with 10 bases left in between. CDR3 protein: CSVAEGVYGYTF. In nucleotides, the CDR3 is TGCAGCGTTGCGGAGGGGGTCTATGGCTACACCTTC.

This clonotype has just a few counts. This chain connects TRBV12-3 or TRBV12-4 to TRBJ2-5, with a tentative D call TRBD1 (6 bases). V was cut by 5 bases and J by 4 bases, with 14 bases left in between. The CDR3 is made up of 14 amino acids. CDR3 DNA: TGTGCCAGCAGTCCGTGGACAGAGGGAGAGACCCAGTACTTC. This gives the protein CASSPWTEGETQYF.

There are a few counts of this clonotype. The chain has TRBV7-9 and TRBJ2-1, with 7 nucleotides matching TRBD2. The CDR3 is 15 amino acids. V trimming: 2 bases; J trimming: 8 bases; junction bases outside the gene matches: 9. CDR1 is SEHNR and CDR2 is FQNEAQ in the germline V gene (reference sequence). The CDR3 sequence is CASSLTGGGSDEQFF. As DNA, the CDR3 is TGTGCCAGCAGCTTAACCGGGGGAGGGAGCGATGAGCAGTTCTTC.

A word on this clonotype: A junction end diverges from the germline sequence, so it may reflect a read error. The chain links TRBV6-6 to TRBJ2-7; 11 bases line up with TRBD2. Germline V CDR1 and CDR2: MNHNY, SVGAGI (reference sequence). The CDR3 has 14 amino acids. CDR3 region: CDSRPTSGSYEQYF. DNA for the CDR3: TGTGACAGCAGACCCACTAGCGGGAGTTACGAGCAGTACTTC.

This clonotype was counted between two and nine times. V gene TRBV7-2 combines with J gene TRBJ2-7; no firm D call. The CDR3 runs to 13 residues. V was clipped by 6 bases and J by 5 bases, with 14 bases between them. From germline, CDR1 is SGHTA and CDR2 FQGNSA. CDR3 coding DNA: TGTGCCAGCAGTTTTCCGTGGGATAACGAGCAGTACTTC. This translates into CASSFPWDNEQYF.